This note documents a single T cell receptor (beta chain) sequence. What it binds is not known. Germline CDR1 reads MNHEY; CDR2 reads SMNVEV (reference sequence). Trimming removed 4 bases from V and 0 bases from J, with 15 bases in between. The CDR3 runs to 16 residues. The data were obtained in a study of cytomegalovirus exposure and HLA in healthy donors. 60 Vbeta and 13 Jbeta primers were used in PCR. Clones were read by immunoSEQ multiplex PCR, and TCRdb kept only the in-frame ones, dropping some. The table has approximately 150,000 clones, more than 60% seen once. Study-wide results and caveats: Reports indicated that the classifier achieved high specificity and sensitivity in diagnosing cytomegalovirus status. Most TCR sequences were rare, but some public TCRs occurred in many donors. Versus the 666-donor mean, an Asian-associated ancestry cluster reportedly showed fewer N-insertions in a later analysis.

Material: PBMCs. This receptor was taken from a woman aged 18 to 35 in good health and CMV-seronegative. This rearrangement joins TRBV27 to TRBJ1-2; possible D gene TRBD1, 6 bases. The CDR3 is CASSSHRQGTNYGYTF. In DNA, the CDR3 is TGTGCCAGCAGTTCCCATCGCCAGGGGACTAACTATGGCTACACCTTC.